A single sample is the source of the 20 T cell receptor beta chains below, sequenced in a study of T cell repertoires in cytomegalovirus infection. Each CDR3 protein gets one entry after TCRdb re-called the reads with MiXCR. The sample carries 90,000 to 120,000 distinct CDR3 sequences, less than 25% recorded once. Sequenced input: CD8+ T cells from PBMCs. The receptors originated from a human donor in good health (CMV status not recorded). Some clones in this sample may be carry-over from other donors' samples.

This clonotype has just a few counts. V gene TRBV10-3 combines with J gene TRBJ2-5; 12 positions match TRBD1. CDR1 and CDR2 (germline): ENHRY, SYGVKD. The CDR3 sequence is 15 residues long. The V and J ends lost 6 bases and 1 base, in that order; junction bases with no gene match: 3. The CDR3 reads CAISPGQGAQETQYF. CDR3 nucleotide sequence: TGTGCCATCAGCCCGGGACAGGGGGCCCAAGAGACCCAGTACTTC.

The genes are TRBV4-3 and TRBJ2-7, with 8 bases matching TRBD2. Unmatched junction bases numbered 4, after V lost 0 bases and J lost 0 bases. Per germline, CDR1 LGHNA and CDR2 YSLEER. There are 16 residues in the CDR3. CDR3 sequence: CASSQERSGSSYEQYF. CDR3 in DNA: TGCGCCAGCAGCCAAGAGAGGAGCGGGAGCTCCTACGAGCAGTACTTC.

This clonotype has at least ten counts. The rearrangement joins TRBV7-2 to TRBJ1-6; 7 positions match TRBD1. The CDR3 is 19 amino acids. Trimming cost V 0 bases and J 0 bases; bases outside gene matches: 8. Germline V lookup: CDR1 SGHTA, CDR2 FQGNSA. The CDR3, as DNA: TGTGCCAGCAGCTTAGCGGAGGGGGCATCAAGCTCCTATAATTCACCCCTCCACTTT. Translating gives CASSLAEGASSSYNSPLHF.

The CDR3 DNA follows: TGTGCCAGCAGTTTGGGGTTCGCGGGAAACGAGCAGTACTTC. It translates to CASSLGFAGNEQYF. This chain joins TRBV27 and TRBJ2-7, with a tentative D call TRBD2 (6 bases). The CDR3 totals 14 residues. V shed 3 bases and J shed 5 bases, with 14 bases lying between them. CDR1 is MNHEY and CDR2 is SMNVEV in the germline V gene (reference sequence).

This clonotype was picked up many times. The V and J genes are TRBV7-2 and TRBJ2-3; weak D call: TRBD2 (6 bases). CDR3 length: 14 residues. The germline V gene has CDR1 SGHTA and CDR2 FQGNSA. Deletions cut 6 bases from V and 5 bases from J, with 15 bases between. Written as DNA, the CDR3 is TGTGCCAGCAGAGGTACCCTTAGCGGAGATACGCAGTATTTT. Translation gives CASRGTLSGDTQYF. The full variable domain, completed using reference TRBV7-2 and TRBJ2-3, is GAGVSQSPSNKVTEKGKDVELRCDPISGHTALYWYRQSLGQGLEFLIYFQGNSAPDKSGLPSDRFSAERTGGSVSTLTIQRTQQEDSAVYLCASRGTLSGDTQYFGPGTRLTVL.

This sequence joins TRBV20-1 and TRBJ1-5; the D gene is possibly TRBD1 (5 bases). Germline V gene data show CDR1 as DFQATT and CDR2 as SNEGSKA (reference sequence). With 0 bases removed from V and 0 bases from J, the gap between germline ends came to 6 bases. The CDR3 consists of 14 residues. The CDR3 DNA is TGCAGTGCTAGAGAGACAGCTAGCAATCAGCCCCAGCATTTT. Protein sequence: CSARETASNQPQHF.

This chain joins TRBV7-8 and TRBJ2-2; no firm D call. Looked up from germline, CDR1 is SGHVS and CDR2 is FQNEAQ. Trimming removed 5 bases from V and 8 bases from J, with 6 bases in between. There are 11 residues in the CDR3. Written as DNA, the CDR3 is TGTGCCAGCAGCCCGTGGGGGGAGCTGTTTTTT. This gives the protein CASSPWGELFF. Full variable domain (rest looked up from reference TRBV7-8 and TRBJ2-2): GAGVSQSPRYKVAKRGQDVALRCDPISGHVSLFWYQQALGQGPEFLTYFQNEAQLDKSGLPSDRFFAERPEGSVSTLKIQRTQQEDSAVYLCASSPWGELFFGEGSRLTVL.

This clonotype has a handful of counts. V gene TRBV7-6 combines with J gene TRBJ1-2, with D uncertain. Germline V gene data show CDR1 as SGHVS and CDR2 as FNYEAQ. V was shortened by 0 bases and J by 8 bases, with 13 bases between the two germline ends. The CDR3 loop spans 14 amino acids. The CDR3 protein is CASSLAPAGGGYTF. Written as DNA, the CDR3 is TGTGCCAGCAGCTTAGCGCCGGCAGGAGGGGGCTACACCTTC.

This clonotype was recorded at least ten times. The chain couples TRBV20-1 to TRBJ1-1, with no clear D. Looked up from germline, CDR1 is DFQATT and CDR2 is SNEGSKA (reference sequence). This CDR3 contains 15 residues. The V gene lost 0 bases and the J gene lost 0 bases, with 11 bases spanning the gap. CDR3 protein: CSARDLENMNTEAFF. The CDR3, as DNA: TGCAGTGCTAGAGATCTGGAGAACATGAACACTGAAGCTTTCTTT.

V usage is TRBV10-2 and J usage is TRBJ2-1; D unresolved. Germline lookup yields CDR1 WSHSY and CDR2 SAAADI. The length of the CDR3 is 12 residues. V lost 4 bases, J lost 8 bases, and 9 bases lay in between. CDR3 sequence (DNA): TGCGCCAGCAGTGCTGGAACGGATGAGCAGTTCTTC. It codes for CASSAGTDEQFF.

The chain joins TRBV20-1 to TRBJ2-7; D not resolved. V was shortened by 1 base and J by 4 bases, with 5 bases between the two germline ends. The V gene's germline CDR1 is DFQATT and CDR2 SNEGSKA (reference sequence). The CDR3 runs 11 residues. CDR3 sequence reads: CSARGGYEQYF. The CDR3 nucleotides are TGCAGTGCTAGAGGTGGTTACGAGCAGTACTTC.

This clonotype was observed many times. The chain recombines TRBV7-8 with TRBJ2-2; D may match TRBD1 or TRBD2 (5 bases each). Germline CDR1 SGHVS, CDR2 FQNEAQ. This CDR3 is built from 14 residues. Trimming left V 2 bases short and J 7 bases short, with 11 bases between. CDR3 region: CASSLIRGRGELFF. The DNA for the CDR3 is TGTGCCAGCAGCTTAATTCGGGGCCGCGGGGAGCTGTTTTTT.

This clonotype was counted at least ten times. The chain uses TRBV7-2 and TRBJ2-2; 7 bases map to TRBD2. This CDR3 is built from 14 residues. V lost 5 bases, J lost 4 bases, and 4 bases stayed unmatched. Germline V lookup: CDR1 SGHTA, CDR2 FQGNSA. The CDR3 nucleotides are TGTGCCAGCAGCCCCCCGGGGGGCACCGGGGAGCTGTTTTTT. Protein: CASSPPGGTGELFF.

The count of this clonotype is one. The chain couples TRBV19 to TRBJ2-1, with TRBD2 identical over 9 bases. Germline trimming cut 5 bases from V and 8 bases from J; bases unmatched to any gene: 16. The CDR3 covers 17 residues. CDR1 LNHDA and CDR2 SQIVND come from the germline V gene (reference sequence). The CDR3 loop reads CASSLEISGSYRYEQFF. CDR3 nucleotides: TGTGCCAGTAGTCTGGAGATTAGCGGGAGTTACAGGTATGAGCAGTTCTTC.

This chain joins TRBV20-1 and TRBJ1-1; no reliable D call. Germline CDR1 is DFQATT and CDR2 is SNEGSKA (reference sequence). Trimming cost V 3 bases and J 4 bases, with 12 bases left between them. The CDR3 length is 13 residues. The chain's CDR3 is CSARPSWVTEAFF. CDR3 nucleotides: TGCAGTGCTAGGCCGTCGTGGGTCACTGAAGCTTTCTTT.

This clonotype was counted a few times. The chain is built from TRBV28 and TRBJ2-7; 11 bases are shared with TRBD2. The V gene's germline CDR1 is MDHEN and CDR2 SYDVKM. This CDR3 region has 15 residues. After removal of 3 bases from V and 5 bases from J, the junction contained 6 bases not matched to a gene. CDR3 DNA sequence: TGTGCCAGCAGTTTCCTAGCGGGAGGAATGGACGAGCAGTACTTC. This gives the protein CASSFLAGGMDEQYF.

This clonotype was recorded a few times. The chain recombines TRBV5-1 with TRBJ2-3, with 11 bases identical to TRBD2. Trimming took 0 bases from V and 5 from J; bases not matched to a gene: 8. Per the germline V gene, CDR1 is SGHRS and CDR2 is YFSETQ. The CDR3 has 17 amino acids. CDR3 coding DNA: TGCGCCAGCAGCTTGGCTGTTAGCGGGGGGGCAGGAGATACGCAGTATTTT. It codes for CASSLAVSGGAGDTQYF. The full variable domain, completed using reference TRBV5-1 and TRBJ2-3, is KAGVTQTPRYLIKTRGQQVTLSCSPISGHRSVSWYQQTPGQGLQFLFEYFSETQRNKGNFPGRFSGRQFSNSRSEMNVSTLELGDSALYLCASSLAVSGGAGDTQYFGPGTRLTVL.

The rearrangement links TRBV7-9 to TRBJ1-2; D is unresolved. Germline loops: CDR1 SEHNR, CDR2 FQNEAQ (reference sequence). CDR3 length equals 11 residues. V shed 4 bases and J shed 7 bases, with 7 bases lying between them. The CDR3 loop is CASSSEVGYTF. CDR3 nucleotide sequence: TGTGCCAGCAGCTCCGAGGTTGGCTACACCTTC.

This clonotype showed up just a few times. The V gene is TRBV9, the J gene TRBJ2-1; a weak D match, TRBD1 (5 bases). The length of the CDR3 is 15 residues. Per germline, CDR1 SGDLS and CDR2 YYNGEE. V was pared by 3 bases and J by 0 bases, with 10 bases between. CDR3 protein: CASSASDTSYNEQFF. The CDR3 nucleotides are TGTGCCAGCAGCGCGTCGGACACCTCCTACAATGAGCAGTTCTTC.

This clonotype has a count of ten or more. The genes are TRBV7-2 and TRBJ1-1, with D unresolved. V dropped 5 bases and J dropped 8 bases, with 6 bases sitting between them. Germline CDR1 and CDR2: SGHTA and FQGNSA. The CDR3 is 10 amino acids. The CDR3 DNA reads TGTGCCAGCAGCCTGAACGAAGCTTTCTTT. Encoded protein: CASSLNEAFF.